The rows below give T cell receptor beta chains drawn from one sample of a study of shared clonotypes between healthy human individuals. Method: immunoSEQ multiplex PCR; TCRdb's copy keeps in-frame clones and lacks some. The table has roughly 700,000 clones, roughly 91% seen once; the top ten hold around a third. Sequencing used memory CD8+ T cells from PBMCs. Receptors originate from a young man in good health. Some clones in this sample may be carry-over from other donors' samples. Both conserved end residues are part of each CDR3. Each record gives: V gene, clone size, D gene, J gene, CDR3 DNA, CDR3 protein. The D gene is left open where the match is weak. Clone size is given for some rows only: seen once, a few or many times, or a class if the clone is expanded.

v_call: TRBV19
clone_size: .
d_call: TRBD2
j_call: TRBJ2-7
cdr3_nt: TGTGCCAGTCAACTGACTAGCGGGAGCTACGAGCAGTACTTC
cdr3_aa: CASQLTSGSYEQYF

v_call: TRBV7-8
clone_size: .
d_call: .
j_call: TRBJ1-1
cdr3_nt: TGTGCCAGCAGCAAATCGGGCCCCGGGCCCCCTGAAGCTTTCTTT
cdr3_aa: CASSKSGPGPPEAFF

v_call: TRBV6-1
clone_size: .
d_call: .
j_call: TRBJ1-1
cdr3_nt: TGTGCCAGCAGTCACCGGACGGTGAACACTGAAGCTTTCTTT
cdr3_aa: CASSHRTVNTEAFF

v_call: TRBV5-6
clone_size: few
d_call: .
j_call: TRBJ2-1
cdr3_nt: TGTGCCAGCAGCTTGGGAGGGGAGTACAATGAGCAGTTCTTC
cdr3_aa: CASSLGGEYNEQFF

v_call: TRBV7-9
clone_size: .
d_call: .
j_call: TRBJ1-5
cdr3_nt: TGTGCCAGCAGCTTGGACCGTCAGCCCCAGCATTTT
cdr3_aa: CASSLDRQPQHF

v_call: TRBV7-9
clone_size: .
d_call: .
j_call: TRBJ2-3
cdr3_nt: TGTGCCAGCAGCTCACGCCAACAGGTTACAGATACGCAGTATTTT
cdr3_aa: CASSSRQQVTDTQYF

v_call: TRBV9
clone_size: .
d_call: TRBD1
j_call: TRBJ2-2
cdr3_nt: TGTGCCAGCAGCTTGACAGGGTTGGGCGGGGAGCTGTTTTTT
cdr3_aa: CASSLTGLGGELFF

v_call: TRBV27
clone_size: many
d_call: .
j_call: TRBJ2-3
cdr3_nt: TGTGCCAGCAGTTTAGTCGCGGGGCCCGATACGCAGTATTTT
cdr3_aa: CASSLVAGPDTQYF

v_call: TRBV4-3
clone_size: .
d_call: TRBD1
j_call: TRBJ1-3
cdr3_nt: TGCGCCAGCAGCCAATATAAACCGGGACAGGGGGCCAACACCATATATTTT
cdr3_aa: CASSQYKPGQGANTIYF

v_call: TRBV6-5
clone_size: once
d_call: .
j_call: TRBJ2-1
cdr3_nt: TGTGCCAGCAGTTCCCTTAATAGCGGAGCCTACAATGAGCAGTTCTTC
cdr3_aa: CASSSLNSGAYNEQFF

v_call: TRBV6-4
clone_size: few
d_call: TRBD2
j_call: TRBJ2-1
cdr3_nt: TGTGCCAGCAGTGACGGGACTAGCGGGAGAGGTGAGCAGTTCTTC
cdr3_aa: CASSDGTSGRGEQFF

v_call: TRBV27
clone_size: .
d_call: .
j_call: TRBJ1-4
cdr3_nt: TGTGCCAGCAGCCCCTTGGTGGTGAATGAAAAACTGTTTTTT
cdr3_aa: CASSPLVVNEKLFF

v_call: TRBV7-9
clone_size: .
d_call: TRBD1
j_call: TRBJ2-7
cdr3_nt: TGTGCCAGCAGCGCCAACACAGGGGCCCAGCGCTACGAGCAGTACTTC
cdr3_aa: CASSANTGAQRYEQYF

v_call: TRBV4-1
clone_size: .
d_call: .
j_call: TRBJ1-1
cdr3_nt: TGCGCCAGCAGCCAAGCACCGGCCGGGGGGCACACTGAAGCTTTCTTT
cdr3_aa: CASSQAPAGGHTEAFF

v_call: TRBV7-9
clone_size: .
d_call: .
j_call: TRBJ1-4
cdr3_nt: TGTGCCAGCAGCTTATTTTCTTCAGGGCATGAAAAACTGTTTTTT
cdr3_aa: CASSLFSSGHEKLFF

v_call: TRBV10-3
clone_size: .
d_call: .
j_call: TRBJ1-1
cdr3_nt: TGTGCCATCAGTGAGTCCAGGGCGACTGAAGCTTTCTTT
cdr3_aa: CAISESRATEAFF

v_call: TRBV4-1
clone_size: .
d_call: .
j_call: TRBJ2-2
cdr3_nt: TGCGCCAGCAGCCCCCAGGGGCTAGCGGAGCTGAACACCGGGGAGCTGTTTTTT
cdr3_aa: CASSPQGLAELNTGELFF

v_call: TRBV5-6
clone_size: .
d_call: TRBD1
j_call: TRBJ2-4
cdr3_nt: TGTGCCAGCAACGGACAGGGAGACCCTCAGTACTTC
cdr3_aa: CASNGQGDPQYF

v_call: TRBV27
clone_size: .
d_call: TRBD2
j_call: TRBJ2-2
cdr3_nt: TGTGCCAGCAGTTCTTCCGGGACTAGCGGGATAAGCGACACCGGGGAGCTGTTTTTT
cdr3_aa: CASSSSGTSGISDTGELFF

v_call: TRBV10-3
clone_size: .
d_call: .
j_call: TRBJ1-1
cdr3_nt: TGTGCCATCAGTTTCAGGGCTCAGGGAGCGAGGGGGACTGAAGCTTTCTTT
cdr3_aa: CAISFRAQGARGTEAFF

v_call: TRBV18
clone_size: .
d_call: TRBD1
j_call: TRBJ2-5
cdr3_nt: TGTGCCAGTACGACAGGGGAAGAGACCCAGTACTTC
cdr3_aa: CASTTGEETQYF

v_call: TRBV19
clone_size: few
d_call: .
j_call: TRBJ1-5
cdr3_nt: TGTGCCAGTAGTATTTTGGTAGCGGATCAGCCCCAGCATTTT
cdr3_aa: CASSILVADQPQHF

v_call: TRBV4-2
clone_size: .
d_call: TRBD1
j_call: TRBJ2-7
cdr3_nt: TGTGCCAGCAGCCTGGGACAGAACTACGAGCAGTACTTC
cdr3_aa: CASSLGQNYEQYF

v_call: TRBV9
clone_size: once
d_call: TRBD2
j_call: TRBJ2-3
cdr3_nt: TGTGCCAGCAGCTTAGCACCTAGCGGGAGTCTCCGCGATACGCAGTATTTT
cdr3_aa: CASSLAPSGSLRDTQYF

v_call: TRBV7-2
clone_size: .
d_call: .
j_call: TRBJ2-7
cdr3_nt: TGTGCCAGCAGCTCCGGGACCCCATCCTACGAGCAGTACTTC
cdr3_aa: CASSSGTPSYEQYF

v_call: TRBV27
clone_size: .
d_call: TRBD2
j_call: TRBJ2-3
cdr3_nt: TGTGCCAGCAGTCCACTACAGTGGGAGGGTACAGATACGCAGTATTTT
cdr3_aa: CASSPLQWEGTDTQYF

v_call: TRBV29-1
clone_size: few
d_call: .
j_call: TRBJ1-1
cdr3_nt: TGCAGCGGGACCATTGTCACTGAAGCTTTCTTT
cdr3_aa: CSGTIVTEAFF

v_call: TRBV27
clone_size: .
d_call: .
j_call: TRBJ1-3
cdr3_nt: TGTGCCAGCAGCCCTCGGGGGGCCCACTCTGGAAACACCATATATTTT
cdr3_aa: CASSPRGAHSGNTIYF

v_call: TRBV4-1
clone_size: .
d_call: .
j_call: TRBJ2-7
cdr3_nt: TGCGCCAGCAGCCACCCCGACAGGTACAACGAGCAGTACTTC
cdr3_aa: CASSHPDRYNEQYF

v_call: TRBV13
clone_size: .
d_call: TRBD1
j_call: TRBJ2-4
cdr3_nt: TGTGCCAGCAGCTTCAGGGGGTCAGCCAAAAACATTCAGTACTTC
cdr3_aa: CASSFRGSAKNIQYF

v_call: TRBV29-1
clone_size: .
d_call: .
j_call: TRBJ2-1
cdr3_nt: TGCAGCGTTGCGTGGAATGAGCAGTTCTTC
cdr3_aa: CSVAWNEQFF

v_call: TRBV19
clone_size: once
d_call: .
j_call: TRBJ2-7
cdr3_nt: TGTGCCAGTAGCATCCGCACGTACTCCTACGAGCAGTACTTC
cdr3_aa: CASSIRTYSYEQYF

v_call: TRBV27
clone_size: .
d_call: .
j_call: TRBJ2-2
cdr3_nt: TGTGCCAGCTCCCTCAACACCGGGGAGCTGTTTTTT
cdr3_aa: CASSLNTGELFF

v_call: TRBV29-1
clone_size: .
d_call: .
j_call: TRBJ1-1
cdr3_nt: TGCAGCGTTGAAGATCTAGGTCCGTCGGGACCCGACTCGGATAACGCGAACACTGAAGCTTTCTTT
cdr3_aa: CSVEDLGPSGPDSDNANTEAFF

v_call: TRBV29-1
clone_size: .
d_call: .
j_call: TRBJ2-5
cdr3_nt: TGCAGCGTTGAACTCGCCCCGGGCGTAGGGGCCCAGTACTTC
cdr3_aa: CSVELAPGVGAQYF

v_call: TRBV7-9
clone_size: .
d_call: TRBD2
j_call: TRBJ2-1
cdr3_nt: TGTGCCAGCAGCGGGGCCGGCGGGAGGAGGGATGAGCAGTTCTTC
cdr3_aa: CASSGAGGRRDEQFF

v_call: TRBV28
clone_size: .
d_call: TRBD2
j_call: TRBJ2-7
cdr3_nt: TGTGCCAGCTACTCCCCGGGACTAGGACACTACGAGCAGTACTTC
cdr3_aa: CASYSPGLGHYEQYF

v_call: TRBV5-1
clone_size: .
d_call: .
j_call: TRBJ1-2
cdr3_nt: TGCGCCAGCAGCTTGTTGACTAACTATGGCTACACCTTC
cdr3_aa: CASSLLTNYGYTF

v_call: TRBV7-9
clone_size: .
d_call: .
j_call: TRBJ2-7
cdr3_nt: TGTGCCAGCAGCCGCGGGACAGTCTCCTACGAGCAGTACTTC
cdr3_aa: CASSRGTVSYEQYF

v_call: TRBV7-9
clone_size: .
d_call: .
j_call: TRBJ2-1
cdr3_nt: TGTGCCAGCAGCTTGGAAGTCGGAGGTCATGAGCAGTTCTTC
cdr3_aa: CASSLEVGGHEQFF

v_call: TRBV6-5
clone_size: .
d_call: .
j_call: TRBJ2-2
cdr3_nt: TGTGCCAGCAGGGGGCTTAGAGGCACCGGGGAGCTGTTTTTT
cdr3_aa: CASRGLRGTGELFF

v_call: TRBV15
clone_size: once
d_call: .
j_call: TRBJ2-7
cdr3_nt: TGTGCCACCAGCAGAGTCCACGGGAACTCCTACGAGCAGTACTTC
cdr3_aa: CATSRVHGNSYEQYF

v_call: TRBV7-9
clone_size: .
d_call: .
j_call: TRBJ2-7
cdr3_nt: TGTGCCAGCAGCCCACCCGCAGCCCTGTACGAGCAGTACTTC
cdr3_aa: CASSPPAALYEQYF

v_call: TRBV5-1
clone_size: .
d_call: .
j_call: TRBJ2-7
cdr3_nt: TGCGCCAGCAGCTTGGACGCCTCCTACGAGCAGTACTTC
cdr3_aa: CASSLDASYEQYF

v_call: TRBV7-8
clone_size: .
d_call: .
j_call: TRBJ2-5
cdr3_nt: TGTGCCAGCAGCTTAGACAGACAAGAGACCCAGTACTTC
cdr3_aa: CASSLDRQETQYF

v_call: TRBV9
clone_size: once
d_call: TRBD1
j_call: TRBJ2-5
cdr3_nt: TGTGCCAGCAGCCCATGGACAGGGGGCCGGGAGACCCAGTACTTC
cdr3_aa: CASSPWTGGRETQYF

v_call: TRBV28
clone_size: .
d_call: .
j_call: TRBJ2-1
cdr3_nt: TGTGCCAGCATAGATGGGACCGCCATAGACAATGAGCAGTTCTTC
cdr3_aa: CASIDGTAIDNEQFF

v_call: TRBV15
clone_size: .
d_call: .
j_call: TRBJ1-3
cdr3_nt: TGTGCCACCAGCAGAGTTAGAGGCTCTGGAAACACCATATATTTT
cdr3_aa: CATSRVRGSGNTIYF

v_call: TRBV4-2
clone_size: .
d_call: .
j_call: TRBJ1-5
cdr3_nt: TGTGCCAGCAGCCAAGAATTGTGGGGAAAGCCCCAGCATTTT
cdr3_aa: CASSQELWGKPQHF

v_call: TRBV4-2
clone_size: once
d_call: .
j_call: TRBJ2-5
cdr3_nt: TGTGCCAGCAGCCCCCGGACAGCCCTGCCGGAGACCCAGTACTTC
cdr3_aa: CASSPRTALPETQYF

v_call: TRBV9
clone_size: .
d_call: .
j_call: TRBJ2-3
cdr3_nt: TGTGCCAGCAGCGCCGTCACAGATACGCAGTATTTT
cdr3_aa: CASSAVTDTQYF

v_call: TRBV4-3
clone_size: once
d_call: .
j_call: TRBJ2-1
cdr3_nt: TGCGCCAGCAGCCCCGGGGCGGGATTTAGCTACAGAGATGAGCAGTTCTTC
cdr3_aa: CASSPGAGFSYRDEQFF

v_call: TRBV7-8
clone_size: .
d_call: .
j_call: TRBJ2-1
cdr3_nt: TGTGCCAGCAGCTTAGTTTGGGGGGAGCTGGGCAATGAGCAGTTCTTC
cdr3_aa: CASSLVWGELGNEQFF

v_call: TRBV4-1
clone_size: .
d_call: .
j_call: TRBJ1-1
cdr3_nt: TGCGCCAGCAGCCAAGACAGGGGCGCTAGAAACACTGAAGCTTTCTTT
cdr3_aa: CASSQDRGARNTEAFF

v_call: TRBV19
clone_size: .
d_call: .
j_call: TRBJ2-1
cdr3_nt: TGTGCCAGTAGTAAGACAGCGAGATCCTCCTACAATGAGCAGTTCTTC
cdr3_aa: CASSKTARSSYNEQFF